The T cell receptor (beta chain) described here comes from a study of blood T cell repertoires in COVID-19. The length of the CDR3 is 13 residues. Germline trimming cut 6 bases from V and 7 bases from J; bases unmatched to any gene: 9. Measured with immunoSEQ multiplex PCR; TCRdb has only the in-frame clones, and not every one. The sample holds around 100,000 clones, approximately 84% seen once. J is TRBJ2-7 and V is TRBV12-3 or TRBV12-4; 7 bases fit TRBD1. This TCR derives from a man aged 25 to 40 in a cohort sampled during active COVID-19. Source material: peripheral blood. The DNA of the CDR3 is TGTGCCAGCAGCCTCGGGACAGCTGGGGAGCAGTACTTC. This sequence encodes CASSLGTAGEQYF.